There are a few counts of the clone carrying this T cell receptor (beta chain). Its cognate antigen is unknown. Construction of the TCRbeta library involved unique molecular identifiers. TCRdb re-derived calls from the PCR reads in MiXCR, one entry per CDR3 protein. The sample lists approximately 270,000 distinct CDR3 sequences, 20% to 30% occurring once. These data belong to a study of T-cell reconstitution after alpha-beta-depleted transplantation in children. General study points: Alpha-beta T cells present about two months after transplant were reported to originate from several hundred expanded graft clones.

The ends lost 4 bases at V and 3 bases at J; junction bases unmatched: 6. The CDR3 consists of 14 residues. The germline gives CDR1 KGHSH, CDR2 LQKENI. The sequence derives from a female patient aged 2-15 years who had a stem cell transplant for congenital amegakaryocytic thrombocytopenia, so the T cells may come from the graft donor. The sequencing here drew on PBMCs, mostly from graft donor cells, taken 360 days after TCRalphabeta/CD19-depleted stem cell transplant. The chain combines TRBV18 with TRBJ2-7; 7 bases are shared with TRBD2. The CDR3 sequence is CASSLPGGNYEQYF. DNA for the CDR3: TGTGCCAGCTCACTCCCGGGAGGTAACTACGAGCAGTACTTC.